This T cell receptor beta chain was sequenced in a study of OX40 agonist ivuxolimab in advanced cancers. About the research overall: Enrolled patients in dose escalation had cancers that were hepatocellular carcinoma, melanoma, renal cell or head and neck cancer. Participants, 80% to 90% male, averaged roughly 55 years of age, ranging from about 23 to 90.

Autoimmune disease history or systemic immunosuppression disqualified patients. This CDR3 contains 12 residues. The germline V and J ends were trimmed by 4 bases and 3 bases, with 7 bases remaining between them. CDR1 SGDLS and CDR2 YYNGEE come from the germline V gene. The method was immunoSEQ multiplex PCR; TCRdb's version includes in-frame clones alone and lacks a portion of them. The repertoire holds roughly 30,000 clones, with over 90% as singletons. This sequence joins TRBV9 and TRBJ1-1; maybe TRBD1 (6 bases). The sequences come from CD4+ or CD8+ T cells sorted from blood, collected in a trial of the OX40 agonist ivuxolimab. The receptor comes from an adult with an advanced solid tumor such as melanoma, head and neck, liver or kidney cancer. CDR3 nucleotides: TGTGCCAGCAGCTCAGGGGACACTGAAGCTTTCTTT. Residues: CASSSGDTEAFF.